This T cell receptor beta chain was sequenced in a study of OX40 agonist ivuxolimab in advanced cancers. Study-level results: Researchers report that CD8+ T cells had, on average, more expanded clones than CD4+.

The repertoire was sequenced with immunoSEQ multiplex PCR; TCRdb's copy has only in-frame clones and lacks some. The top ten hold around 1.6% of the sample, which has 66,000 or so clones, roughly 73% seen once. The V gene's germline CDR1 is MNHEY and CDR2 SMNVEV (reference sequence). The V gene end was trimmed by 5 bases and the J gene end by 0 bases; junction bases not matched to a gene: 9. The CDR3 has 17 residues. Note on this clone: Antigen specificity is unknown.

The rearrangement uses TRBV27 and TRBJ1-3; TRBD1 matches at 8 bases. Sequencing used CD4+ or CD8+ T cells sorted from blood, obtained in a trial of the OX40 agonist ivuxolimab. The TCR was taken from an adult with an advanced solid tumor such as melanoma, head and neck, liver or kidney cancer. The CDR3 DNA sequence: TGTGCCAGCAGTCGCTTTGCGGACAGGGTCTCTGGAAACACCATATATTTT. Translating gives CASSRFADRVSGNTIYF.